The T cell receptor (beta chain) under discussion was sequenced for a study of T-cell reconstitution after alpha-beta-depleted transplantation in children. Study-level points and caveats: Diversity and T-cell counts at one year after transplant derived mostly from new T cells. Surviving recipient T cells and thymic progenitors underlay high day-60 TCRbeta diversity in some patients.

Regarding this clonotype: Its antigen remains unknown.

The V end was cut by 4 bases, the J end by 5 bases, with 14 bases between. The CDR3 is 13 amino acids. From germline, CDR1 is DFQATT and CDR2 SNEGSKA (reference sequence). TCRbeta library construction was performed incorporating unique molecular identifiers. MiXCR, applied by TCRdb to the PCR reads, yields one record per CDR3 protein. The repertoire holds 750,000 to 950,000 distinct CDR3 sequences, approximately 15% seen once, with 5% in the top ten. The sequences come from PBMCs, mostly from graft donor cells, collected 360 days after TCRalphabeta/CD19-depleted stem cell transplant. J is TRBJ2-5 and V is TRBV20-1; TRBD1 or TRBD2 may be the D gene (6 bases each). The sequence came from a male patient between 10 and 17 years old who had a stem cell transplant for acute lymphoblastic leukemia, so the T cells may come from the graft donor. CDR3 in amino acids: CSAIGGPGETQYF. In DNA form, the CDR3 reads TGCAGTGCTATCGGGGGCCCGGGTGAGACCCAGTACTTC.